One and the same sample provided the 17 T cell receptor beta chains below, sequenced in a study of vaccination and CD4 T cells after COVID-19. The antigens of these receptors remain unknown. Researchers used the Oncomine TCR Beta short-read assay to sequence DNA from cultured CD4+ T cells. TCRdb ran MiXCR on the PCR reads and lists one entry per CDR3 protein. The sample yields about 5,200 distinct CDR3 sequences, 40% to 45% seen once. As to treatment: roughly nine-day PBMC culture with coronavirus spike peptide pools or control peptides (ViraFEST assay). Sequencing input: CD4+ T cells from blood, cultured in vitro. These receptors came from a human donor who had recovered from COVID-19.

This chain links TRBV11-2 with TRBJ2-7, with a tentative D call TRBD1 (6 bases). This CDR3 is 18 amino acids long. Germline CDR1 SGHAT, CDR2 FQNNGV. V lost 5 bases and J 3 bases, leaving 26 bases between the germline ends. DNA for the CDR3: TGTGCCAGCAGCGCCGGGACATGGCTCAGAAAATGGGACTACGAGCAGTACTTC. Protein: CASSAGTWLRKWDYEQYF. The full variable domain, in which reference TRBV11-2 and TRBJ2-7 provide the parts outside the CDR3, is EAGVAQSPRYKIIEKRQSVAFWCNPISGHATLYWYQQILGQGPKLLIQFQNNGVVDDSQLPKDRFSAERLKGVDSTLKIQPAKLEDSAVYLCASSAGTWLRKWDYEQYFGPGTRLTVT.

This clonotype is medium-sized (0.01 to 0.1%) within its sample. The gene calls are TRBV6-5 and TRBJ2-1; 14 nucleotides line up with TRBD2. This CDR3 is 15 amino acids long. The germline V gene encodes CDR1 MNHEY and CDR2 SVGAGI. The trim removed 2 bases at V and 15 bases at J, leaving 9 bases unmatched. The CDR3 DNA reads as TGTGCCAGCAGTTACACGGGACTAGCGGGAGCCGGATGGTTCTTC. It translates to CASSYTGLAGAGWFF.

This clonotype turned up a few times. V and J are TRBV7-8 and TRBJ2-1, with TRBD2 matching over 7 bases. CDR1 and CDR2 from the germline V gene are SGHVS and FQNEAQ. The CDR3 has 16 amino acids. The V segment lost 5 bases and the J segment 4 bases; nucleotides outside the gene matches: 11. CDR3 loop: CASSPIRDYTYNEQFF. The CDR3 DNA follows: TGTGCCAGCAGCCCAATCCGGGACTACACATACAATGAGCAGTTCTTC.

This chain connects TRBV20-1 to TRBJ2-3; tentatively, D is TRBD1 or TRBD2 (7 bases each). V was clipped by 7 bases and J by 0 bases, with 14 bases between them. This CDR3 has 14 amino acids. Germline CDR1 and CDR2: DFQATT and SNEGSKA (reference sequence). CDR3 in DNA: TGCAGTGTTTTCAGGGGGGGGAGCACAGATACGCAGTATTTT. Protein sequence: CSVFRGGSTDTQYF.

The chain combines TRBV6-5 with TRBJ1-4, with D possibly TRBD1 on 5 matching bases. V lost 2 bases and J lost 8, with 12 bases in between. The germline gives CDR1 MNHEY, CDR2 SVGAGI. CDR3 length: 14 amino acids. The CDR3 loop reads CASSYLGEKEKLFF. The DNA of the CDR3 is TGTGCCAGCAGTTACCTGGGGGAGAAGGAAAAACTGTTTTTT.

The chain recombines TRBV20-1 with TRBJ1-2; 9 bases map to TRBD1. Germline V lookup: CDR1 DFQATT, CDR2 SNEGSKA (reference sequence). The CDR3 is 15 amino acids. V dropped 5 bases and J dropped 2; count of bases not matched to a gene: 9. DNA for the CDR3: TGCAGTGCTCCCCTAGGGGGACAGGGAAACTATGGCTACACCTTC. It encodes CSAPLGGQGNYGYTF.

This clonotype was recorded a few times. V usage is TRBV2 and J usage is TRBJ2-5; 7 nucleotides align to TRBD2. V lost 5 bases to trimming and J lost 1 base; unmatched junction nucleotides: 4. The CDR3 runs to 14 residues. The germline V gene has CDR1 SNHLY and CDR2 FYNNEI. The CDR3 region is CASSWDYTQETQYF. The DNA for the CDR3 is TGTGCCAGCAGTTGGGACTACACCCAAGAGACCCAGTACTTC.

This clonotype was detected a few times. The rearrangement joins TRBV15 to TRBJ2-2; D unclear. From germline, CDR1 is LNHNV and CDR2 YYDKDF (reference sequence). There are 15 residues in the CDR3. Between the trimmed V and J ends, which lost 2 bases and 6 bases, there was a span of 13 bases. The CDR3 is CATSRPKDGPGELFF. Here the CDR3 DNA reads TGTGCCACCAGCAGACCAAAGGATGGGCCCGGGGAGCTGTTTTTT.

Only one count was recorded for this clonotype. The chain combines TRBV2 with TRBJ1-2; 7 bases line up with TRBD1. J lost 3 bases, V lost 8 bases, and 6 bases had no gene match. The CDR3 loop spans 13 amino acids. Germline loops: CDR1 SNHLY, CDR2 FYNNEI. The CDR3 loop is CASSGGQDYGYTF. Here the CDR3 DNA reads TGTGCCAGCTCAGGGGGGCAAGACTATGGCTACACCTTC.

The V gene is TRBV7-3, the J gene TRBJ2-3; unclear D gene. The CDR3 loop spans 14 amino acids. The V end was cut by 3 bases, the J end by 6 bases, with 13 bases between. The V gene's germline CDR1 is SGHTA and CDR2 FQGTGA. CDR3 sequence reads: CASSFRTFSDTQYF. In DNA, the CDR3 is TGTGCCAGCAGCTTCAGGACCTTCAGTGATACGCAGTATTTT. Using reference TRBV7-3 and TRBJ2-3 for the parts outside the CDR3, the full variable domain is GAGVSQTPSNKVTEKGKYVELRCDPISGHTALYWYRQSLGQGPEFLIYFQGTGAADDSGLPNDRFFAVRPEGSVSTLKIQRTERGDSAVYLCASSFRTFSDTQYFGPGTRLTVL.

In DNA, the CDR3 is TGTGCCAGCAGTGATTGGGGTCGGGACACTGAAGCTTTCTTT. It is translated as CASSDWGRDTEAFF. The chain joins TRBV25-1 to TRBJ1-1; no firm D call. V was cut by 3 bases and J by 3 bases, with 11 bases left in between. The CDR3 is 14 amino acids. CDR1 is MGHDK, CDR2 SYGVNS, per germline.

V usage is TRBV7-8 and J usage is TRBJ2-5, with D tentatively TRBD1 (7 bases). V was clipped by 2 bases and J by 5 bases, with 15 bases between them. The CDR3 extends over 15 amino acids. Germline CDR1 reads SGHVS; CDR2 reads FQNEAQ. For the CDR3, the DNA is TGTGCCAGCAGCTTACAGGGGGGTTCCCGGGAGACCCAGTACTTC. This codes for CASSLQGGSRETQYF.

In its sample, this clonotype was seen once. The rearrangement uses TRBV5-1 and TRBJ1-1; 11 bases match TRBD1. The CDR3 consists of 14 residues. The V gene end was trimmed by 4 bases and the J gene end by 5 bases; junction bases not matched to a gene: 4. Per germline, CDR1 SGHRS and CDR2 YFSETQ. The CDR3 DNA follows: TGCGCCAGCAGCCGGGACAGGGGGGGGACTGAAGCTTTCTTT. This translates into CASSRDRGGTEAFF.

V usage is TRBV30 and J usage is TRBJ1-2, with a tentative D call TRBD1 (5 bases). The CDR3 totals 12 residues. The germline V gene encodes CDR1 GTSNPN and CDR2 SVGIG (reference sequence). Trimming cost V 2 bases and J 4 bases, with 8 bases left between them. Here the CDR3 reads CAWSSGTYGYTF. CDR3 DNA sequence: TGTGCCTGGAGTTCCGGGACCTATGGCTACACCTTC.

A few counts support this clonotype. V usage is TRBV27 and J usage is TRBJ1-1; D is unclear. CDR3 length equals 15 residues. CDR1 and CDR2 from the germline V gene are MNHEY and SMNVEV (reference sequence). V lost 3 bases to trimming and J lost 3 bases, with 14 bases between them. CDR3 residues: CASSFLPLGYTEAFF. The CDR3 DNA reads TGTGCCAGCAGTTTCCTCCCCCTCGGATACACTGAAGCTTTCTTT.

In its sample, this clonotype was seen a few times. V is TRBV20-1 and J is TRBJ1-4; maybe TRBD1 (6 bases). Germline CDR1 is DFQATT and CDR2 is SNEGSKA (reference sequence). The CDR3 spans 13 residues. V was cut by 3 bases and J by 12 bases, with 17 bases left in between. CDR3 coding DNA: TGCAGTGCTAGTGTAACAGGGATGGAGGAACTGTTTTTT. Encoded protein: CSASVTGMEELFF.

The V and J genes are TRBV20-1 and TRBJ1-2; no firm D call. The length of the CDR3 is 13 residues. Germline V lookup: CDR1 DFQATT, CDR2 SNEGSKA (reference sequence). V lost 0 bases and J 3 bases, leaving 8 bases between the germline ends. The CDR3 region has the DNA TGCAGTGCTAGAGATTACGGACACTATGGCTACACCTTC. This translates into CSARDYGHYGYTF.